Below are 25 T cell receptor beta chains sequenced from a single sample in a study of shared clonotypes between healthy human individuals (TCRdb year 2020). Library generation was performed with the immunoSEQ multiplex PCR assay. TCRdb retrieved this table from immuneACCESS and kept in-frame rearrangements only. Not all clones are present; in checked studies, unresolved V genes account for under half, and no reason is known for the remainder. This sample lists a few million clones; roughly 92% were detected once. The ten largest clonotypes hold 0.11% to 0.15% of the sample. Sample: naive CD4+ T cells sorted from blood. In light of the paper, this sample's cell subset or site label describes: CD45RA+ positively selected. These receptors all come from a man in his late teens or twenties in good health.

V is TRBV10-1 and J is TRBJ2-1, with 10 bases that match TRBD1. The CDR3 covers 17 residues. CDR1 and CDR2 (germline): WNHNN, SYGVQD (reference sequence). Germline trimming cut 3 bases from V and 8 bases from J; bases unmatched to any gene: 13. CDR3 region: CASSDSPPGTGDHEQFF. CDR3 in DNA: TGCGCCAGCAGTGATTCCCCCCCCGGGACAGGGGACCATGAGCAGTTCTTC.

The J gene is TRBJ2-3, the V gene TRBV19; D call uncertain. The germline V gene encodes CDR1 LNHDA and CDR2 SQIVND (reference sequence). Trimming removed 6 bases from V and 0 bases from J, with 19 bases in between. The CDR3 loop spans 17 amino acids. The CDR3 nucleotides read TGTGCCAGTAGCCACCCCGGGTGGGTGGACAGCACAGATACGCAGTATTTT. Translation: CASSHPGWVDSTDTQYF.

The V and J genes are TRBV10-3 and TRBJ2-1, with 8 nucleotides matching TRBD1. Germline V gene sequence: CDR1 ENHRY, CDR2 SYGVKD. The CDR3 extends over 15 amino acids. V was clipped by 0 bases and J by 9 bases; unmatched bases: 7. The DNA for the CDR3 is TGTGCCATCAGTGAGTCGTCCCCAGGGGGCCTTGAGCAGTTCTTC. Amino acid sequence: CAISESSPGGLEQFF.

This sequence joins TRBV18 and TRBJ2-3; D remains unclear. The CDR3 length is 15 residues. The germline gives CDR1 KGHSH, CDR2 LQKENI. V lost 2 bases and J 0 bases, leaving 9 bases between the germline ends. The CDR3 DNA reads TGTGCCAGCTCACCAGCAGAAACTAGCACAGATACGCAGTATTTT. This codes for CASSPAETSTDTQYF.

About this clone: One end of the junction is discordant with germline, which a read error may explain. The V and J genes are TRBV7-8 and TRBJ2-7, with D unresolved. The CDR3 is made up of 15 amino acids. CDR1 is SGHVS and CDR2 is FQNEAQ in the germline V gene. The CDR3 nucleotides are TGTGCCAGCAGCTTAGGGGTTTGGCAGCCCAACTCCAACGACTTC. Protein sequence: CASSLGVWQPNSNDF.

The V gene is TRBV2, the J gene TRBJ2-2; 9 positions match TRBD2. From germline, CDR1 is SNHLY and CDR2 FYNNEI. The junction had 4 bases not matched to a gene; V was cut back by 7 bases and J by 4 bases. This CDR3 region has 14 residues. In DNA, the CDR3 is TGTGCCAGCAAATTAGCGGGAGCCACCGGGGAGCTGTTTTTT. Its translation: CASKLAGATGELFF.

With respect to this clone: The junction does not match germline at one end; this may be a read error. The chain links TRBV7-9 to TRBJ2-7, with D possibly matching TRBD2 (5 bases). Per germline, CDR1 SEHNR and CDR2 FQNEAQ (reference sequence). The CDR3 sequence is 16 residues long. This CDR3 reads CASSQDYGESWYEQYF. The CDR3 DNA reads as TGCGCCAGCAGCCAAGACTATGGGGAAAGCTGGTACGAGCAGTACTTC.

V usage is TRBV7-8 and J usage is TRBJ1-2; 7 nucleotides align to TRBD1. Trimming cost V 5 bases and J 4 bases; bases outside gene matches: 7. The CDR3 has 14 residues. CDR1 and CDR2 (germline): SGHVS, FQNEAQ. CDR3 in amino acids: CASSPLGQAYGYTF. The CDR3, as DNA: TGTGCCAGCAGCCCCCTAGGACAGGCCTATGGCTACACCTTC.

In DNA form, the CDR3 reads TGTGCCAGCAGCCAAGAAAGAGCGGGAGGTGGTATCCAAGAGACCCAGTACTTC. It is translated as CASSQERAGGGIQETQYF. This chain uses TRBV14 with TRBJ2-5; 9 bases are shared with TRBD2. CDR1 is SGHDN and CDR2 is FVKESK in the germline V gene. With V trimmed by 0 bases and J by 1 base, 9 bases remained unmatched. This CDR3 is built from 18 residues. Full variable domain (remainder filled in from reference TRBV14 and TRBJ2-5): EAGVTQFPSHSVIEKGQTVTLRCDPISGHDNLYWYRRVMGKEIKFLLHFVKESKQDESGMPNNRFLAERTGGTYSTLKVQPAELEDSGVYFCASSQERAGGGIQETQYFGPGTRLLVL.

The rearrangement uses TRBV18 and TRBJ1-2; D is undetermined. Trimming stripped 4 bases from V and 3 bases from J, with 9 bases between. Germline CDR1 KGHSH, CDR2 LQKENI. This CDR3 is 13 amino acids long. The CDR3 nucleotides read TGTGCCAGCTCACTGCAGGACGACTATGGCTACACCTTC. This sequence encodes CASSLQDDYGYTF.

Only one count was recorded for this clone. The chain uses TRBV12-5 and TRBJ2-7; 9 bases are a match to TRBD1. The CDR3 is 14 amino acids. With V trimmed by 7 bases and J by 2 bases, 6 bases remained unmatched. In germline, CDR1 is LGHNT, CDR2 FRNRAP. The CDR3 sequence: CASAPGQGPYEQYF. The CDR3 nucleotides read TGTGCTAGTGCCCCGGGACAGGGCCCCTACGAGCAGTACTTC. Full variable domain (rest looked up from reference TRBV12-5 and TRBJ2-7): DARVTQTPRHKVTEMGQEVTMRCQPILGHNTVFWYRQTMMQGLELLAYFRNRAPLDDSGMPKDRFSAEMPDATLATLKIQPSEPRDSAVYFCASAPGQGPYEQYFGPGTRLTVT.

The CDR3 nucleotides read TGTGCCAGCAGTACGGGACAGGGAACCTACGAGCAGTACTTC. Protein: CASSTGQGTYEQYF. The chain links TRBV2 to TRBJ2-7; 9 bases line up with TRBD1. The CDR3 runs 14 residues. CDR1 and CDR2 (germline): SNHLY, FYNNEI. The J segment lost 2 bases and the V segment lost 5 bases, leaving 4 bases of the junction unmatched.

This clone was counted a single time. This chain connects TRBV10-2 to TRBJ1-1; D is uncertain. CDR1 and CDR2 (germline): WSHSY, SAAADI. This CDR3 is 15 amino acids long. Deletions cut 3 bases from V and 6 bases from J, with 17 bases between. CDR3 in amino acids: CASSDPGGERSEAFF. The CDR3 DNA sequence: TGCGCCAGCAGTGACCCCGGTGGGGAAAGGTCTGAAGCTTTCTTT.

The chain uses TRBV15 and TRBJ2-7, with D possibly matching TRBD1 (6 bases). The germline V gene has CDR1 LNHNV and CDR2 YYDKDF (reference sequence). V was cut by 0 bases and J by 3 bases, with 9 bases left in between. The CDR3 has 14 amino acids. The CDR3 DNA sequence: TGTGCCACCAGCAGAGATCAGGGGTACTACGAGCAGTACTTC. This translates into CATSRDQGYYEQYF.

The chain joins TRBV11-3 to TRBJ2-1, with 7 bases fitting TRBD1. The germline CDR1 and CDR2 sequences are SGHNT and YENEEA. The trim removed 6 bases at V and 8 bases at J, leaving 10 bases unmatched. The CDR3 is made up of 14 amino acids. DNA for the CDR3: TGTGCCAGCAGTTCGGGCAGGGGGTCGGATGAGCAGTTCTTC. This codes for CASSSGRGSDEQFF.

A single count supports this clone. This rearrangement joins TRBV4-3 to TRBJ1-4; D is uncertain. V dropped 2 bases and J dropped 5 bases, with 12 bases sitting between them. In germline, CDR1 is LGHNA, CDR2 YSLEER. The CDR3 is made up of 15 amino acids. The CDR3, as DNA: TGCGCCAGCAGCCAACAAAAGGGTGCCAATGAAAAACTGTTTTTT. Its translation is CASSQQKGANEKLFF.

This chain joins TRBV19 and TRBJ2-1, with TRBD1 matching over 12 bases. Germline assignment: CDR1 LNHDA and CDR2 SQIVND (reference sequence). V lost 6 bases and J lost 8; bases outside the gene matches: 5. This CDR3 is built from 14 residues. The CDR3 nucleotides are TGTGCCAGTAGCAGGGACAGGGGGCGCGATGAGCAGTTCTTC. Protein product: CASSRDRGRDEQFF.

This sequence joins TRBV6-1 and TRBJ2-3; TRBD2 might be the D (7 bases). This CDR3 has 15 residues. V lost 7 bases and J lost 8, with 22 bases in between. Germline V gene sequence: CDR1 MNHNS, CDR2 SASEGT. The CDR3 DNA follows: TGTGCCAGCACAGCGGGGAGGGGGAGATTAAGTACGCAGTATTTT. This sequence encodes CASTAGRGRLSTQYF.

The chain is built from TRBV19 and TRBJ2-5; D not certain. Per the germline V gene, CDR1 is LNHDA and CDR2 is SQIVND (reference sequence). The CDR3 sequence is 16 residues long. The V gene lost 4 bases and the J gene lost 2 bases, with 17 bases spanning the gap. The CDR3 nucleotides read TGTGCCAGTAGTACACTCTCAGGTGGGGTTCAAGAGACCCAGTACTTC. It yields the protein CASSTLSGGVQETQYF.

This clone occurred a few times. J is TRBJ1-2 and V is TRBV4-3; D is undetermined. Germline values: CDR1 LGHNA, CDR2 YSLEER. The CDR3 covers 14 residues. V lost 0 bases and J lost 8, with 13 bases in between. In DNA, the CDR3 is TGCGCCAGCAGCCAAGAGTGGCTCGTCCGGGGCTACACCTTC. The encoded protein is CASSQEWLVRGYTF.

This clone appeared a single time. V is TRBV7-9 and J is TRBJ2-5, with D perhaps matching TRBD1 (6 bases). V lost 6 bases to trimming and J lost 4 bases, with 12 bases between them. Germline CDR1 is SEHNR and CDR2 is FQNEAQ (reference sequence). The CDR3 is 13 residues long. In nucleotides, the CDR3 is TGTGCCAGCAGTAGGACAGTCCGAGAGACCCAGTACTTC. It yields the protein CASSRTVRETQYF. The full variable domain, with the rest looked up from reference TRBV7-9 and TRBJ2-5, is DTGVSQNPRHKITKRGQNVTFRCDPISEHNRLYWYRQTLGQGPEFLTYFQNEAQLEKSRLLSDRFSAERPKGSFSTLEIQRTEQGDSAMYLCASSRTVRETQYFGPGTRLLVL.

A note on this clone: One end of the junction does not line up with germline, which may come from a read error. The rearrangement joins TRBV7-2 to TRBJ2-7; a weak D match, TRBD2 (6 bases). Per germline, CDR1 SGHTA and CDR2 FQGNSA. This CDR3 has 16 residues. This CDR3 reads CVSSSPGRVRGYEQYF. The CDR3 nucleotides read TGTGTCAGCAGTTCTCCGGGACGGGTGCGGGGTTACGAGCAGTACTTC.

The chain links TRBV5-1 to TRBJ2-3; tentatively, D is TRBD2 (7 bases). The germline V and J ends were trimmed by 0 bases and 2 bases, with 10 bases remaining between them. CDR3 length: 15 residues. The germline V gene encodes CDR1 SGHRS and CDR2 YFSETQ. For the CDR3, the DNA is TGCGCCAGCAGCTTGGAAGGGGGGGTCACAGATACGCAGTATTTT. This encodes CASSLEGGVTDTQYF. The complete variable domain, with remaining parts taken from reference TRBV5-1 and TRBJ2-3, reads KAGVTQTPRYLIKTRGQQVTLSCSPISGHRSVSWYQQTPGQGLQFLFEYFSETQRNKGNFPGRFSGRQFSNSRSEMNVSTLELGDSALYLCASSLEGGVTDTQYFGPGTRLTVL.

The chain couples TRBV19 to TRBJ2-1, with 11 bases that match TRBD2. CDR3 length: 15 amino acids. In germline, CDR1 is LNHDA, CDR2 SQIVND (reference sequence). After removal of 5 bases from V and 14 bases from J, the junction contained 14 bases not matched to a gene. CDR3 in DNA: TGTGCCAGTAGTCTCCCGGGGATAGCGGGAGGGCCTGAGTTCTTC. This sequence encodes CASSLPGIAGGPEFF.

This chain uses TRBV20-1 with TRBJ2-7; possibly TRBD1 for D (5 bases). Germline V CDR1 and CDR2: DFQATT, SNEGSKA (reference sequence). The CDR3 runs 11 residues. The V end was cut by 4 bases, the J end by 6 bases, with 10 bases between. CDR3 residues: CSATGNSEQYF. CDR3 bases: TGCAGTGCTACAGGGAACAGCGAGCAGTACTTC.